This entry lists 27 T cell receptor beta chains sequenced from one sample in a study of chemoradiotherapy in HPV16-positive cancers. The data were produced by immunoSEQ multiplex PCR, yet TCRdb's version contains in-frame clones alone and is incomplete. In the table there are approximately 20,000 clones, approximately 83% of which are singletons. Source: blood, taken from a patient who underwent chemoradiotherapy. The origin of the receptors is a human donor with HPV-associated anogenital cancer.

The V gene is TRBV14, the J gene TRBJ2-3; D may be TRBD1 (5 bases). The CDR3 runs to 15 residues. Trimming cost V 4 bases and J 1 base, with 12 bases left between them. Germline CDR1 reads SGHDN; CDR2 reads FVKESK. The CDR3 loop reads CASSLKGFGTDTQYF. CDR3 DNA sequence: TGTGCCAGCAGCCTGAAGGGGTTTGGCACAGATACGCAGTATTTT.

The gene calls are TRBV30 and TRBJ2-2, with D perhaps TRBD1 (5 bases). Trimming pared 4 bases from V and 6 bases from J, leaving 18 bases between. The CDR3 is 15 amino acids. The germline CDR1 and CDR2 sequences are GTSNPN and SVGIG (reference sequence). CDR3 in DNA: TGTGCCTGGAACCCAAGGGCAGGGTACGCCGGGGAGCTGTTTTTT. Protein: CAWNPRAGYAGELFF.

The chain links TRBV6-5 to TRBJ1-3; D is unclear. Trimming pared 2 bases from V and 2 bases from J, leaving 10 bases between. From germline, CDR1 is MNHEY and CDR2 SVGAGI. This CDR3 is 15 amino acids long. CDR3 DNA: TGTGCCAGCAGTTACCGGCCAAGTACTGGAAACACCATATATTTT. Encoded protein: CASSYRPSTGNTIYF.

This clone was seen only a few times. The chain combines TRBV5-6 with TRBJ2-7; D is perhaps TRBD2 (6 bases). The CDR3 is 15 amino acids. Germline CDR1 and CDR2: SGHDT and YYEEEE. V lost 4 bases and J lost 0, with 14 bases in between. CDR3 sequence reads: CASSLAGHSSYEQYF. In DNA form, the CDR3 reads TGTGCCAGCAGCCTGGCGGGGCATAGCTCCTACGAGCAGTACTTC.

The DNA of the CDR3 is TGTGCCAGCAGCTTAGGCCCGGGGGACTATGGCTACACCTTC. This encodes CASSLGPGDYGYTF. The gene calls are TRBV7-2 and TRBJ1-2, with D perhaps matching TRBD1 (5 bases). CDR1 SGHTA and CDR2 FQGNSA come from the germline V gene. Trimming shortened V by 1 base and J by 3 bases, and 9 bases separated the two germline ends. This CDR3 contains 14 residues.

The rearrangement uses TRBV7-6 and TRBJ2-5; D gene ambiguous. Germline V gene lookup returns CDR1 SGHVS and CDR2 FNYEAQ. This CDR3 contains 14 residues. Trimming shortened V by 7 bases and J by 4 bases, and 16 bases separated the two germline ends. The CDR3 coding sequence is TGTGCCAGCAAGCCACGGCGAGGCGCAGAGACCCAGTACTTC. Amino acids: CASKPRRGAETQYF.

The chain has TRBV5-6 and TRBJ2-3; maybe TRBD2 (6 bases). This CDR3 is built from 15 residues. Trimming stripped 2 bases from V and 1 base from J, with 11 bases between. Germline loops: CDR1 SGHDT, CDR2 YYEEEE. The CDR3 reads CASSFRSGGTDTQYF. Here the CDR3 DNA reads TGTGCCAGCAGCTTTCGGTCGGGGGGCACAGATACGCAGTATTTT.

The CDR3 bases are TGTGCCAGCAGTCCATCGCAGGAATGGGGGGAGACCCAGTACTTC. Its protein product is CASSPSQEWGETQYF. The chain couples TRBV27 to TRBJ2-5, with D perhaps being TRBD1 or TRBD2 (5 bases each). The CDR3 length is 15 residues. The ends were cut back, 5 bases at V and 5 bases at J, with 18 bases in the middle. Germline V gene sequence: CDR1 MNHEY, CDR2 SMNVEV (reference sequence).

This chain uses TRBV7-9 with TRBJ1-1; TRBD1 aligns across 7 bases. The CDR3 length is 13 residues. CDR1 is SEHNR, CDR2 FQNEAQ, per germline (reference sequence). After removal of 5 bases from V and 1 base from J, the junction contained 1 base not matched to a gene. The CDR3: CASSRQGNTEAFF. The CDR3 DNA is TGTGCCAGCAGCCGACAGGGGAACACTGAAGCTTTCTTT.

This sequence joins TRBV28 and TRBJ1-2, with D possibly TRBD1 on 6 matching bases. Between the trimmed V and J ends, which lost 8 bases and 3 bases, there was a span of 16 bases. Germline CDR1 MDHEN, CDR2 SYDVKM. CDR3 size: 14 residues. The CDR3 reads CASYTHRAYYGYTF. The CDR3 DNA reads TGTGCCAGCTATACCCACAGGGCATACTATGGCTACACCTTC.

CDR3 nucleotide sequence: TGTGCCAGCAGAGGACAGGGAAGAGGAGAGCAGTTCTTC. This sequence encodes CASRGQGRGEQFF. This chain links TRBV6-1 with TRBJ2-1, with 8 bases matching TRBD1. This CDR3 region has 13 residues. CDR1 MNHNS and CDR2 SASEGT come from the germline V gene. V dropped 6 bases and J dropped 10; count of bases not matched to a gene: 8.

In this sample, this clone turned up a few times. This chain links TRBV9 with TRBJ2-1; 10 nucleotides align to TRBD2. CDR1 SGDLS and CDR2 YYNGEE come from the germline V gene. The CDR3 extends over 13 amino acids. V gave up 2 bases and J gave up 7 bases; unmatched junction bases: 0. In nucleotides, the CDR3 is TGTGCCAGCAGCGTGGGACTAGCGAATGAGCAGTTCTTC. Encoded protein: CASSVGLANEQFF.

The chain couples TRBV27 to TRBJ2-3; D may be TRBD2 (6 bases). Between the trimmed V and J ends, which lost 6 bases and 1 base, there was a span of 17 bases. Germline assignment: CDR1 MNHEY and CDR2 SMNVEV (reference sequence). The CDR3 runs 16 residues. In DNA, the CDR3 is TGTGCCAGCAGCCCCCGACTAGTACAACGCACAGATACGCAGTATTTT. Protein sequence: CASSPRLVQRTDTQYF.

The chain combines TRBV9 with TRBJ2-1, with a weak D call TRBD1 (6 bases). Germline lookup yields CDR1 SGDLS and CDR2 YYNGEE. The CDR3 has 17 amino acids. Trimming shortened V by 0 bases and J by 1 base, and 14 bases separated the two germline ends. The CDR3: CASSVVDRSVSYNEQFF. Written as DNA, the CDR3 is TGTGCCAGCAGCGTAGTAGACAGGTCGGTGTCCTACAATGAGCAGTTCTTC.

This clone appeared a single time. The chain employs TRBV6-6 and TRBJ2-2; 7 nucleotides align to TRBD1. Trimming took 4 bases from V and 0 from J; bases not matched to a gene: 2. The CDR3 is 15 amino acids. The germline gives CDR1 MNHNY, CDR2 SVGAGI (reference sequence). The CDR3 here is CASSSQGANTGELFF. As DNA, the CDR3 is TGTGCCAGCAGTTCCCAGGGGGCGAACACCGGGGAGCTGTTTTTT.

V usage is TRBV5-5 and J usage is TRBJ2-2; D is uncertain. V was clipped by 4 bases and J by 2 bases, with 3 bases between them. The CDR3 has 12 amino acids. From germline, CDR1 is SGHKS and CDR2 YYEKEE (reference sequence). In DNA form, the CDR3 reads TGTGCCAGCAGCCATAACACCGGGGAGCTGTTTTTT. This sequence encodes CASSHNTGELFF. Combining the CDR3 with reference TRBV5-5 and TRBJ2-2 gives the whole variable domain DAGVTQSPTHLIKTRGQQVTLRCSPISGHKSVSWYQQVLGQGPQFIFQYYEKEERGRGNFPDRFSARQFPNYSSELNVNALLLGDSALYLCASSHNTGELFFGEGSRLTVL.

The CDR3 loop reads CASSQAPLAGNTGELFF. The CDR3 DNA follows: TGCGCCAGCAGCCAAGCTCCACTAGCGGGTAACACCGGGGAGCTGTTTTTT. V usage is TRBV4-3 and J usage is TRBJ2-2; 9 bases are shared with TRBD2. Germline V lookup: CDR1 LGHNA, CDR2 YSLEER. The CDR3 spans 17 residues. With 1 base clipped from V and 2 bases from J, the junction kept 5 bases outside the gene matches.

The V call is TRBV9, the J call TRBJ2-2; a possible D gene is TRBD2 (5 bases). This CDR3 has 14 amino acids. V was cut by 7 bases and J by 7 bases, with 17 bases left in between. Germline V lookup: CDR1 SGDLS, CDR2 YYNGEE. CDR3 sequence: CASGQRLAVGELFF. The CDR3 DNA reads as TGTGCCAGCGGTCAACGTCTAGCAGTCGGGGAGCTGTTTTTT.

As DNA, the CDR3 is TGTGCCAGCAGTGCAGAATCCGGGCAGCCCCAGCATTTT. Protein product: CASSAESGQPQHF. V usage is TRBV6-1 and J usage is TRBJ1-5, with D unresolved. CDR3 length: 13 residues. Trimming removed 4 bases from V and 7 bases from J, with 11 bases in between. Germline V lookup: CDR1 MNHNS, CDR2 SASEGT.

A few counts support this clone. The rearrangement joins TRBV7-8 to TRBJ2-2; no definite D call. This CDR3 is built from 12 residues. Trimming pared 5 bases from V and 3 bases from J, leaving 4 bases between. From germline, CDR1 is SGHVS and CDR2 FQNEAQ. The CDR3: CASSLYTGELFF. CDR3 bases: TGTGCCAGCAGCCTATACACCGGGGAGCTGTTTTTT.

This clone was detected a few times. V usage is TRBV5-5 and J usage is TRBJ2-5, with TRBD2 as a possible D gene (6 bases). The V and J ends lost 1 base and 5 bases respectively, with 9 bases between them. Germline CDR1 reads SGHKS; CDR2 reads YYEKEE (reference sequence). This CDR3 is built from 13 residues. CDR3: CASSLSGVETQYF. In nucleotides, the CDR3 is TGTGCCAGCAGCTTGTCGGGGGTGGAGACCCAGTACTTC.

This chain joins TRBV7-2 and TRBJ1-3; D is unclear. Trimming removed 0 bases from V and 3 bases from J, with 9 bases in between. The CDR3 covers 15 residues. The germline CDR1 and CDR2 sequences are SGHTA and FQGNSA. Here the CDR3 reads CASSLAMAHGNTIYF. CDR3 nucleotides: TGTGCCAGCAGCTTAGCTATGGCCCATGGAAACACCATATATTTT.

The V gene is TRBV7-2, the J gene TRBJ1-5; TRBD1 agrees at 7 bases. The CDR3 has 15 amino acids. V trimming: 3 bases; J trimming: 8 bases; junction bases outside the gene matches: 10. Germline CDR1 is SGHTA and CDR2 is FQGNSA. CDR3 DNA sequence: TGTGCCAGCAGCTTGGGACAGACAGGGTCGGAGCCCCAGCATTTT. Translation: CASSLGQTGSEPQHF.

This clone qualifies as medium-sized. The rearrangement uses TRBV4-3 and TRBJ2-7; 9 bases match TRBD2. CDR1 is LGHNA and CDR2 is YSLEER in the germline V gene. The V segment lost 4 bases and the J segment 3 bases; nucleotides outside the gene matches: 10. This CDR3 spans 16 amino acids. The CDR3 nucleotides are TGCGCCAGCAGCCTTTCGGCGGCTAGCGGGGACTACGAGCAGTACTTC. Protein: CASSLSAASGDYEQYF.

The rearrangement uses TRBV7-6 and TRBJ2-7; 12 nucleotides align to TRBD1. V lost 5 bases to trimming and J lost 5 bases; unmatched junction nucleotides: 7. The CDR3 contains 15 residues. Germline CDR1 SGHVS, CDR2 FNYEAQ. Written as DNA, the CDR3 is TGTGCCAGCAGCCAGCCCGGGACAGGGGGCGACGAGCAGTACTTC. It specifies CASSQPGTGGDEQYF.

The chain uses TRBV29-1 and TRBJ2-4; D is possibly TRBD1 (9 bases). Between the trimmed V and J ends, which lost 3 bases and 7 bases, there was a span of 25 bases. This CDR3 is built from 17 residues. Germline loops: CDR1 SQVTM, CDR2 ANQGSEA. In nucleotides, the CDR3 is TGCAGCGTTGACGGACAGGGGCTCGGGGGGGCCGTCAACATTCAGTACTTC. This translates into CSVDGQGLGGAVNIQYF.

This chain connects TRBV5-1 to TRBJ1-1, with D tentatively TRBD1 (5 bases). Germline CDR1 reads SGHRS; CDR2 reads YFSETQ. Deletions cut 4 bases from V and 1 base from J, with 17 bases between. CDR3 length equals 16 residues. The CDR3 protein is CASSTGAGWANTEAFF. CDR3 nucleotides: TGCGCCAGCAGCACCGGGGCAGGGTGGGCGAACACTGAAGCTTTCTTT.